The 12 T cell receptor beta chains given below trace back to one sample, sequenced in a study of neurological immune-mediated disorders. One entry per CDR3 protein, called by TCRdb with MiXCR from the 5' RACE reads. This table has some 48,000 distinct CDR3 sequences, approximately 5.8% appearing once. The material sequenced was CD4+ T cells from blood. These receptors came from a woman under 30 with multiple sclerosis.

This clonotype came up a few times. The V gene is TRBV18, the J gene TRBJ2-7; D remains ambiguous. Trimming took 4 bases from V and 1 from J, leaving 14 bases between them. CDR1 and CDR2 (germline): KGHSH, LQKENI. The length of the CDR3 is 15 residues. The CDR3 DNA reads as TGTGCCAGCTCACTGGGCCTTCTGGGGTCCTACGAGCAGTACGTC. The encoded protein is CASSLGLLGSYEQYV.

This clonotype has at least ten counts. The chain recombines TRBV3-1 with TRBJ1-4; the D gene is possibly TRBD1 (6 bases). Trimming removed 4 bases at V and 5 bases at J, with 11 bases between. The CDR3 contains 14 residues. The V gene's germline CDR1 is LGHDT and CDR2 YNNKEL (reference sequence). As DNA, the CDR3 is TGTGCCAGCAGCCCTGGGACATGGAATGAAAAACTGTTTTTT. This encodes CASSPGTWNEKLFF.

This clonotype turned up a few times. The rearrangement uses TRBV6-5 and TRBJ1-1, with D perhaps matching TRBD1 (6 bases). Trimming removed 7 bases from V and 10 bases from J, with 16 bases in between. There are 12 residues in the CDR3. Germline V lookup: CDR1 MNHEY, CDR2 SVGAGI. The CDR3 here is CASIASRGSAFF. The CDR3 bases are TGTGCCAGCATTGCTTCCAGGGGTTCAGCTTTCTTT.

This clonotype was recorded many times. The V gene is TRBV12-3 or TRBV12-4, the J gene TRBJ1-2; maybe TRBD1 (5 bases). V dropped 5 bases and J dropped 3 bases, with 7 bases sitting between them. The CDR3 sequence is 12 residues long. The CDR3 DNA reads as TGTGCCAGCAGTCAGACAGACTATGGCTACACCTTC. It translates to CASSQTDYGYTF.

This clonotype came up many times. The chain recombines TRBV5-6 with TRBJ2-7, with TRBD1 matching over 7 bases. Germline V gives CDR1 SGHDT, CDR2 YYEEEE. The CDR3 consists of 13 residues. V lost 5 bases, J lost 5 bases, and 7 bases stayed unmatched. Here the CDR3 DNA reads TGTGCCAGCAGTCGACAGGGTTCGGACGAGCAGTACGTC. Translating it yields CASSRQGSDEQYV.

This clonotype was detected ten times or more. This chain connects TRBV7-8 to TRBJ2-1; 8 nucleotides line up with TRBD2. The CDR3 spans 19 residues. From germline, CDR1 is SGHVS and CDR2 FQNEAQ. V was clipped by 4 bases and J by 2 bases; unmatched bases: 16. CDR3: CASSSMASGTRSPYNEQFF. CDR3 bases: TGTGCCAGCAGCTCGATGGCTTCCGGGACTAGGAGTCCCTACAATGAGCAGTTCTTC. Full variable domain (remainder filled in from reference TRBV7-8 and TRBJ2-1): GAGVSQSPRYKVAKRGQDVALRCDPISGHVSLFWYQQALGQGPEFLTYFQNEAQLDKSGLPSDRFFAERPEGSVSTLKIQRTQQEDSAVYLCASSSMASGTRSPYNEQFFGPGTRLTVL.

This clonotype was counted many times. This chain connects TRBV7-2 to TRBJ2-3; no clear D gene. CDR3 size: 13 residues. V shed 5 bases and J shed 6 bases, with 12 bases lying between them. Germline-derived CDR1 and CDR2 are SGHTA and FQGNSA. CDR3 bases: TGTGCCAGCAGCCAGGCAGCACCCGATACGCAGTATTTT. Translation gives CASSQAAPDTQYF.

Ten or more counts support this clonotype. CDR3 nucleotides: TGCAGTGCTGAAGGATCGAGGGACACTGAAGCTTTCTTT. This encodes CSAEGSRDTEAFF. The rearrangement joins TRBV20-1 to TRBJ1-1; no definite D call. V lost 5 bases and J lost 3, with 13 bases in between. The CDR3 consists of 13 residues. Germline V gene data show CDR1 as DFQATT and CDR2 as SNEGSKA (reference sequence).

The rearrangement uses TRBV5-1 and TRBJ2-2; TRBD1 agrees at 7 bases. This CDR3 contains 17 residues. The V segment lost 0 bases and the J segment 7 bases; nucleotides outside the gene matches: 12. Germline CDR1 is SGHRS and CDR2 is YFSETQ. The CDR3 DNA reads as TGCGCCAGCAGCTTGGAGTACGCGAGGGGGCCTTACGGGGAGCTGTTTTTT. It translates to CASSLEYARGPYGELFF.

This chain links TRBV10-2 with TRBJ2-7; D gene ambiguous. V lost 5 bases, J lost 2 bases, and 4 bases lay in between. CDR3 length equals 11 residues. Germline-derived CDR1 and CDR2 are WSHSY and SAAADI. CDR3 in DNA: TGCGCCAGCAGTCCCGCCTACGAGCAGTACTTC. It is translated as CASSPAYEQYF.

At least ten counts were recorded for this clonotype. The J gene is TRBJ2-3, the V gene TRBV2; the match to TRBD2 covers 8 bases. V trimming: 6 bases; J trimming: 1 base; junction bases outside the gene matches: 6. From germline, CDR1 is SNHLY and CDR2 FYNNEI. This CDR3 has 15 residues. The CDR3 DNA reads as TGTGCCAGCAGATACCGGGAGGGCCGCACAGATACGCAGTATTTT. Protein: CASRYREGRTDTQYF.

This clonotype was counted many times. V gene TRBV10-3 combines with J gene TRBJ2-6; D is unresolved. The V gene's germline CDR1 is ENHRY and CDR2 SYGVKD. Trimming shortened V by 3 bases and J by 4 bases, and 7 bases separated the two germline ends. This CDR3 spans 14 amino acids. CDR3 residues: CAISDGWGANVLTF. CDR3 DNA: TGTGCCATCAGTGACGGATGGGGGGCCAACGTCCTGACTTTC.